This entry lists 3 T cell receptor beta chains sequenced from one sample in a study of blood T cell repertoires in COVID-19 (dated by TCRdb to about 2020). Receptor libraries were prepared by the immunoSEQ multiplex PCR assay. TCRdb limited this immuneACCESS table to in-frame rearrangements with V and J called. A share of clones is missing; checked studies link under half to unresolved V genes, and the rest is unexplained. Present in this sample are 250,000 or so clones, approximately 83% of which were seen just once. About 1.9% of the sample is held by the ten biggest clonotypes. The sequencing input was PBMCs or T cells enriched from blood (not recorded which). The receptors originated from a woman between 45 and 60 years old who had recovered from COVID-19.

V usage is TRBV3-1 (or the pseudogene TRBV3-2) and J usage is TRBJ2-2; D unresolved. V was shortened by 0 bases and J by 6 bases, with 17 bases between the two germline ends. Germline V CDR1 and CDR2: LGHDT, YNNKEL (reference sequence). The CDR3 extends over 17 amino acids. The CDR3 DNA is TGTGCCAGCAGCCAAGATTGGGCTAATCCAACGGCCGGGGAGCTGTTTTTT. Residues: CASSQDWANPTAGELFF.

The chain joins TRBV5-6 to TRBJ2-1, with 7 bases that match TRBD2. With 3 bases clipped from V and 2 bases from J, the junction kept 14 bases outside the gene matches. CDR1 and CDR2 from the germline V gene are SGHDT and YYEEEE. The CDR3 covers 18 residues. The CDR3 protein is CASSSMRTFGTTYNEQFF. Written as DNA, the CDR3 is TGTGCCAGCAGCTCGATGCGAACCTTCGGGACTACCTACAATGAGCAGTTCTTC.

This chain links TRBV19 with TRBJ1-5; D uncertain. V was cut by 3 bases and J by 2 bases, with 11 bases left in between. This CDR3 has 15 residues. Germline V gives CDR1 LNHDA, CDR2 SQIVND (reference sequence). The CDR3 DNA sequence: TGTGCCAGTAGTATTGTGCCCTCGGGCAATCAGCCCCAGCATTTT. This gives the protein CASSIVPSGNQPQHF.